This TCR beta chain was recorded in a study of T cells in Graves' hyperthyroidism and ophthalmopathy. What was amplified from RNA transcripts were TCR beta CDR3 regions. HTBI primers were the set used in a first-round RT-PCR of the TCR CDR3. TCRdb re-derived calls from the multiplex PCR reads in MiXCR, one entry per CDR3 protein. The data contain about 600,000 distinct CDR3 sequences, 16% of them seen just once; the ten biggest clones take up 2.5% to 4%. With regard to this clonotype: A much larger clone is a single base away; this may be a read error.

The V gene's germline CDR1 is KGHSH and CDR2 LQKENI. The CDR3 covers 13 residues. Together with thyroid ultrasound, orbital computed tomography, serum thyroxine and TRAb, clinical symptoms were used for diagnoses. The sample was blood. The chain is built from TRBV18 and TRBJ1-1; 7 positions match TRBD1. This sequence originates from a woman between 40 and 50 years old with Graves' ophthalmopathy. The CDR3 is CASSETGNTGAFF. The CDR3 DNA is TGTGCCAGCTCAGAGACAGGGAACACTGGAGCTTTCTTT.